These T cell receptor beta chains were read from a single sample in a study of shared clonotypes between healthy human individuals. Using immunoSEQ multiplex PCR, the repertoire was profiled, and TCRdb retains in-frame clones only, with some absent. Among some 2 million clones listed, about 95% were seen once. The sample consisted of naive CD8+ T cells sorted from blood. The receptors here all came from a man younger than 35 in good health. The CDR3 runs from the conserved cysteine through the conserved F or W. A D gene is named only where the DNA matches it firmly. For some rows the clone size is stated as once, few or many, or as a class when expanded; others skip it.

TRBD2	TRBJ2-1	TRBV30	.	TGTGCCTGGTTAACTAGCGCCTACAATGAGCAGTTCTTC	CAWLTSAYNEQFF
.	TRBJ2-3	TRBV2	.	TGTGCCAGCTCAGCGGTGGTGGTCGGGACAGATACGCAGTATTTT	CASSAVVVGTDTQYF
.	TRBJ2-7	TRBV7-8	.	TGTGCCAGCAGCTGGGCAGGGCCGGAAGAGCAGTACTTC	CASSWAGPEEQYF
TRBD2	TRBJ2-5	TRBV11-2	.	TGTGCCAGCAGCTCATGGAACCCGGGGCGGGGGGCCCAAGAGACCCAGTACTTC	CASSSWNPGRGAQETQYF
.	TRBJ1-3	TRBV5-4	.	TGTGCCAGCAGCTTGATGGACATAGAAGGCACCATATATTTT	CASSLMDIEGTIYF
.	TRBJ2-7	TRBV11-2	.	TGTGCCAGCAGCTTAAAGGGCGGGGTCTACGAGCAGTACTTC	CASSLKGGVYEQYF
.	TRBJ2-5	TRBV29-1	.	TGCAGCGTTGATGCCGAACCGGGGAAATCTTCCCTCGGGGAGACCCAGTACTTC	CSVDAEPGKSSLGETQYF
.	TRBJ1-2	TRBV7-9	.	TGTGCCGTACCCTCGGTGGGGGGCTACACCTTC	CAVPSVGGYTF
.	TRBJ2-2	TRBV6-5	.	TGTGCCAGCAGTTACTCCATTTCTGCACCCGGGGAGCTGTTTTTT	CASSYSISAPGELFF
.	TRBJ1-6	TRBV25-1	.	TGTGCCAGCAGTGAGCGACAGGAAAGCTCCTATAATTCACCCCTCCACTTT	CASSERQESSYNSPLHF
TRBD2	TRBJ2-7	TRBV4-3	.	TGCGCCAGCAGCCAAGATTTGGGACTAGCGGACGAGCAGTACTTC	CASSQDLGLADEQYF
TRBD2	TRBJ2-1	TRBV27	.	TGTGCCAGCAGTCCCGGGACTAGCGGGAGCAATGAGCAGTTCTTC	CASSPGTSGSNEQFF
TRBD1	TRBJ1-1	TRBV6-5	.	TGTGCCAGCAGTTACGGGGGGACAGGGGACACTGAAGCTTTCTTT	CASSYGGTGDTEAFF
.	TRBJ2-7	TRBV6-1	.	TGTGCCAGCAGTGAAGCTTGGCAGGATTCATTTTTTGGCGAGCAGTACTTC	CASSEAWQDSFFGEQYF
TRBD2	TRBJ2-1	TRBV11-2	.	TGTGCCAGCCTAGGCGGGGGGATACAGGATGAGCAGTTCTTC	CASLGGGIQDEQFF
.	TRBJ1-3	TRBV28	.	TGTGCCAGCAGTTTCCGAATTTGGTCTGGAAACACCATATATTTT	CASSFRIWSGNTIYF
.	TRBJ1-2	TRBV6-5	.	TGTGCCAGCAGCCCGAGGGGGGGTCACGGCTACACCTTC	CASSPRGGHGYTF
TRBD2	TRBJ2-1	TRBV6-5	.	TGTGCCAGCAGCAGACTAGCGGGAGACTACAATGAGCAGTTCTTC	CASSRLAGDYNEQFF
.	TRBJ2-7	TRBV7-6	.	TGTGCCAGCAGCCTGACAGCCTCCTACGAGCAGTACTTC	CASSLTASYEQYF
.	TRBJ2-7	TRBV4-3	once	TGCGCCAGCAGCCAAGAAAGCGGCTCCTACGAGCAGTACTTC	CASSQESGSYEQYF